This paragraph covers one T cell receptor beta chain sequence. The target antigen is unknown. These data belong to a study of identical twins. General study findings and limits: Models underestimated out-of-frame TCR alpha sharing in monozygotic twins. Findings depended on cross-sectional statistics rather than tracking the same donors. Abundant beta clonotypes from cord blood bore fewer insertions; memory repertoires lacked this pattern.

Each CDR3 protein gets one entry after TCRdb re-called the 5' RACE reads with MiXCR. The sample lists 450,000 or so distinct CDR3 sequences, about 14% occurring once. This sample was shared with a second study, whose subject was yellow fever vaccine responses in identical twins. That paper notes: Twins' vaccine T cell response reportedly seemed partly convergent, partly personalized.

Sequencing used CD4+ T cells sorted from blood. The receptor was derived from a woman in her late teens or twenties in good health.

The CDR3 region has the DNA TGTGCCAGCACCTCCAAGAACACTGAAGCTTTCTTT. Residues: CASTSKNTEAFF. The chain has TRBV3-1 and TRBJ1-1; D not certain. Trimming shortened V by 7 bases and J by 1 base, and 7 bases separated the two germline ends. The CDR3 runs 12 residues. Germline CDR1 reads LGHDT; CDR2 reads YNNKEL (reference sequence). Full variable domain (remainder filled in from reference TRBV3-1 and TRBJ1-1): DTAVSQTPKYLVTQMGNDKSIKCEQNLGHDTMYWYKQDSKKFLKIMFSYNNKELIINETVPNRFSPKSPDKAHLNLHINSLELGDSAVYFCASTSKNTEAFFGQGTRLTVV.